This TCR beta chain was sequenced for a study of shared clonotypes between healthy human individuals. Study-level results: It was the few donors that limited the genetic and exposure-history diversity represented.

This clone has a handful of counts. What it recognizes is unknown. The germline V gene has CDR1 KGHSH and CDR2 LQKENI. The ends lost 0 bases at V and 1 base at J; junction bases unmatched: 9. CDR3 length: 18 amino acids. The authors distributed each subset's genomic DNA evenly over several immunoSEQ plates. Generated by immunoSEQ multiplex PCR, the TCRdb table keeps only in-frame clones and is missing some. Among about 730,000 clones listed, roughly 72% were seen once. The sequence derives from a woman between 25 and 40 years old in good health. The chain has TRBV18 and TRBJ1-1; TRBD1 matches at 9 bases. Input material: memory CD4+ T cells sorted from blood. The subset was: CD45RA-negative fraction. In nucleotides, the CDR3 is TGTGCCAGCTCACCACCGTTGGGACAGGGAAGGGAGAACACTGAAGCTTTCTTT. Translation gives CASSPPLGQGRENTEAFF.